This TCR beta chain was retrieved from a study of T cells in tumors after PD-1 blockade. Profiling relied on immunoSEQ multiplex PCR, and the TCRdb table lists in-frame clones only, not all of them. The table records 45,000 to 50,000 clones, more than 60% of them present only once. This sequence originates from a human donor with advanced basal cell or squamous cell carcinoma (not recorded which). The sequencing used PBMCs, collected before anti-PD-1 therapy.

The CDR3 bases are TGTGCTTTGGGGGTTCGATCCTACAATGAGCAGTTCTTC. Residues: CALGVRSYNEQFF. V gene TRBV7-9 combines with J gene TRBJ2-1, with D tentatively TRBD1 or TRBD2 (5 bases each). This CDR3 region has 13 residues. The germline CDR1 and CDR2 sequences are SEHNR and FQNEAQ (reference sequence).